This note documents a single T cell receptor (beta chain) sequence. Its antigen remains unknown. This entry belongs to a study of T cells in localized non-small cell lung cancer. Regarding the study as a whole: The greatest T cell clonality was found in uninvolved adjacent lung (higher than in tumor). In adjacent lung appeared a median 57 of the top 100 tumor clones. Only one tumor region went through sequencing, so heterogeneity may still be there. Those with higher blood T cell density had longer overall survival.

Trimming at V came to 6 bases and at J to 4 bases, leaving 7 bases not matched to a gene. This CDR3 region has 14 residues. CDR1 MDHEN and CDR2 SYDVKM come from the germline V gene. Here immunoSEQ multiplex PCR was the method, and the copy in TCRdb shows in-frame clones only, minus some. Among roughly 86,000 clones, about 83% were seen once, and the ten largest hold over 2.5%. The chain carries TRBV28 and TRBJ2-7, with 9 bases aligning to TRBD1. Specimen: peripheral blood, collected before any cancer treatment. This clonotype was obtained from a man aged 40-75 years with stage I lung adenocarcinoma. CDR3 sequence reads: CASSLTGGLYEQYF. CDR3 coding DNA: TGTGCCAGCAGCCTCACAGGGGGCCTTTACGAGCAGTACTTC.